One TCR beta chain is described in this entry. What it recognizes is unknown. These data are taken from a study of cytomegalovirus exposure and HLA in healthy donors. Study-level background: A prior study identified 90 million to 120 million unique TCR beta sequences from 190 million or so T cells.

Whole-study findings and limits: Productive status was seen about 90% or about 30% of the time for most TCR beta V segments in an earlier analysis. The availability of immune exposure information extended only to CMV serostatus. TCR beta chain V- and J-gene trimming was linked, in a later analysis, to a missense variant in DCLRE1C.

Germline V gene data show CDR1 as SQVTM and CDR2 as ANQGSEA. This CDR3 spans 12 amino acids. Trimming removed 6 bases at V and 0 bases at J, with 6 bases between. 13 Jbeta primers and 60 Vbeta primers were used for the PCR. Profiling relied on immunoSEQ multiplex PCR, and the TCRdb table lists in-frame clones only, not all of them. The sample shows some 100,000 clones, approximately 70% of them seen only once. The chain is built from TRBV29-1 and TRBJ1-5; no clear D. Sequenced sample: PBMCs. The sequence came from a woman in her 70s in good health and CMV-seropositive. CDR3 coding DNA: TGCAGCGTCCAGGCTAGCAATCAGCCCCAGCATTTT. Translated: CSVQASNQPQHF.